The table lists the clone carrying this T cell receptor (beta chain) with many counts. The entry originates in a study of shared clonotypes between healthy human individuals. On the study more broadly: Three plates were used per donor for CD4 naive, three for CD4 memory, two for CD8 naive and one for CD8 memory.

CDR1 is LGHNA, CDR2 YNFKEQ, per germline. The CDR3 length is 16 residues. The junction had 6 bases not matched to a gene; V was cut back by 4 bases and J by 2 bases. This was a deep-level run. Some clones are missing from TCRdb's copy, which holds only in-frame ones; the method was immunoSEQ multiplex PCR. The sample lists 650,000 to 750,000 clones; 60% to 80% were seen once. Division of CD4+ cells produced a CD45RA+ naive subset and a CD45RA-negative memory subset. The chain is built from TRBV4-2 and TRBJ2-2; 8 nucleotides agree with TRBD2. The sample comprised memory CD4+ T cells sorted from blood. Subset noted: CD45RA-negative fraction. This sequence originates from a woman younger than 45 in good health. The CDR3 sequence is CASSRELAANTGELFF. CDR3 in DNA: TGTGCCAGCAGCCGAGAACTAGCGGCTAACACCGGGGAGCTGTTTTTT.